These 12 T cell receptor beta chains were all obtained from the same sample, sequenced in a study of graft-versus-host responses after intestinal transplantation. Produced via immunoSEQ multiplex PCR; TCRdb's table is partial and in-frame only. Among roughly 97,000 clones, 91% were seen once, and the ten largest hold 0.18%. Their antigens remain unidentified. The sample was unstimulated CD4+ T cells sorted from spleen or lymph node cells, taken before transplant. Receptors were obtained from a human donor who was the organ donor for an intestinal transplant.

CDR3 in DNA: TGTGCCACCACTAGGCTCTACGAGCAGTACTTC. Its translation is CATTRLYEQYF. This sequence joins TRBV6-6 and TRBJ2-7; possible D gene TRBD2, 5 bases. Between the trimmed V and J ends, which lost 10 bases and 3 bases, there was a span of 10 bases. This CDR3 is 11 amino acids long. CDR1 is MNHNY, CDR2 SVGAGI, per germline (reference sequence).

The rearrangement links TRBV6-5 to TRBJ2-1; D is ambiguous. The CDR3 is 12 residues long. The V gene lost 5 bases and the J gene lost 5 bases, with 7 bases spanning the gap. Germline V gene data show CDR1 as MNHEY and CDR2 as SVGAGI. CDR3 in DNA: TGTGCCAGCAGTGGAGTCGACAATGAGCAGTTCTTC. Protein sequence: CASSGVDNEQFF.

The chain couples TRBV30 to TRBJ1-5, with D perhaps TRBD1 (6 bases). This CDR3 contains 13 residues. The V gene's germline CDR1 is GTSNPN and CDR2 SVGIG (reference sequence). The ends were cut back, 2 bases at V and 3 bases at J, with 8 bases in the middle. DNA for the CDR3: TGTGCCTGGAGTTGGGACATCAATCAGCCCCAGCATTTT. Amino acid sequence: CAWSWDINQPQHF.

The V call is TRBV5-5, the J call TRBJ1-3; D unresolved. The length of the CDR3 is 16 residues. The V and J ends lost 4 bases and 4 bases respectively, with 18 bases between them. Germline CDR1 reads SGHKS; CDR2 reads YYEKEE (reference sequence). The CDR3 region is CASSPSPGSKGNTIYF. For the CDR3, the DNA is TGTGCCAGCAGCCCCTCCCCGGGGTCTAAAGGAAACACCATATATTTT.

The chain combines TRBV7-9 with TRBJ2-5; 8 bases are shared with TRBD2. Germline trimming cut 0 bases from V and 5 bases from J; bases unmatched to any gene: 8. The germline gives CDR1 SEHNR, CDR2 FQNEAQ (reference sequence). There are 16 residues in the CDR3. The CDR3 DNA reads as TGTGCCAGCAGCTTAGCGTTCGGGGGGGCCGGGGAGACCCAGTACTTC. The encoded protein is CASSLAFGGAGETQYF.

The chain recombines TRBV7-3 with TRBJ1-1; 9 bases align to TRBD1. CDR3 length equals 16 residues. The V gene's germline CDR1 is SGHTA and CDR2 FQGTGA. The V and J ends lost 0 bases and 6 bases, in that order; junction bases with no gene match: 8. CDR3 amino acids: CASSLTPTGGGSEAFF. Here the CDR3 DNA reads TGTGCCAGCAGCTTAACGCCTACAGGGGGCGGTTCTGAAGCTTTCTTT.

The chain links TRBV27 to TRBJ1-6, with 8 bases aligning to TRBD1. The CDR3 sequence is 15 residues long. V lost 5 bases and J lost 7; bases outside the gene matches: 7. Per germline, CDR1 MNHEY and CDR2 SMNVEV (reference sequence). As DNA, the CDR3 is TGTGCCAGCAGTCCTCGGACAGGGCGCAATTCACCCCTCCACTTT. This encodes CASSPRTGRNSPLHF.

The rearrangement joins TRBV2 to TRBJ2-1; 10 bases line up with TRBD2. The CDR3 spans 15 residues. Trimming removed 1 base from V and 6 bases from J; junction bases left unmatched: 3. Looked up from germline, CDR1 is SNHLY and CDR2 is FYNNEI. The CDR3 DNA follows: TGTGCCAGCAGTGAAGAACTAGCGGGGCCCAATGAGCAGTTCTTC. Residues: CASSEELAGPNEQFF.

The J gene is TRBJ2-5, the V gene TRBV5-6, with TRBD2 matching over 8 bases. Trimming cost V 4 bases and J 4 bases; bases outside gene matches: 21. Germline CDR1 is SGHDT and CDR2 is YYEEEE. This CDR3 has 19 amino acids. The CDR3 loop reads CASSPKGAGGYHYRETQYF. CDR3 in DNA: TGTGCCAGCAGCCCCAAAGGGGCGGGGGGCTACCACTACAGAGAGACCCAGTACTTC. Drawing the rest from reference TRBV5-6 and TRBJ2-5, the complete variable domain is DAGVTQSPTHLIKTRGQQVTLRCSPKSGHDTVSWYQQALGQGPQFIFQYYEEEERQRGNFPDRFSGHQFPNYSSELNVNALLLGDSALYLCASSPKGAGGYHYRETQYFGPGTRLLVL.

This clone is a singleton in its sample. V usage is TRBV9 and J usage is TRBJ2-7; D is unclear. The V gene lost 2 bases and the J gene lost 2 bases, with 35 bases spanning the gap. This CDR3 has 22 amino acids. CDR1 and CDR2 from the germline V gene are SGDLS and YYNGEE. Here the CDR3 DNA reads TGTGCCAGCAGCGTTGGTTATACGCAGGATAAGGTGGGCCCCCACCTCCCCTACGAGCAGTACTTC. This sequence encodes CASSVGYTQDKVGPHLPYEQYF.

The V and J genes are TRBV28 and TRBJ2-7, with a possible D match to TRBD1 (6 bases). Looked up from germline, CDR1 is MDHEN and CDR2 is SYDVKM. The CDR3 sequence is 13 residues long. Trimming took off 5 bases at V and 3 bases at J, with 11 bases between the two ends. The CDR3 loop is CASSLTGSYEQYF. The CDR3 DNA sequence: TGTGCCAGCAGTCTAACAGGGAGCTACGAGCAGTACTTC. Full variable domain (outside the CDR3, taken from reference TRBV28 and TRBJ2-7): DVKVTQSSRYLVKRTGEKVFLECVQDMDHENMFWYRQDPGLGLRLIYFSYDVKMKEKGDIPEGYSVSREKKERFSLILESASTNQTSMYLCASSLTGSYEQYFGPGTRLTVT.

The chain recombines TRBV4-3 with TRBJ1-3; weak D call: TRBD1 (5 bases). From germline, CDR1 is LGHNA and CDR2 YSLEER. Trimming left V 1 base short and J 2 bases short, with 12 bases between. CDR3 size: 16 residues. This CDR3 is CASSQGAWGPGNTIYF. The CDR3 nucleotides are TGCGCCAGCAGCCAAGGGGCCTGGGGCCCTGGAAACACCATATATTTT.